A single sample gave rise to the 4 T cell receptor beta chains below, sequenced in a study of cytomegalovirus exposure and HLA in healthy donors. The data were produced by immunoSEQ multiplex PCR, yet TCRdb's version contains in-frame clones alone and is incomplete. The data contain roughly 330,000 clones, around 90% of them singletons. Sequencing was done on a sample of PBMCs. These receptor sequences come from a woman aged 25 to 39 in good health and CMV-seropositive.

The chain employs TRBV5-1 and TRBJ2-5; 7 bases fit TRBD2. Germline assignment: CDR1 SGHRS and CDR2 YFSETQ. V was pared by 2 bases and J by 1 base, with 8 bases of the junction left unmatched. CDR3 length equals 16 residues. The CDR3: CASSFSASGLQETQYF. The CDR3 region has the DNA TGCGCCAGCAGCTTCTCAGCTAGCGGCCTCCAAGAGACCCAGTACTTC.

The V call is TRBV29-1, the J call TRBJ1-5; no reliable D call. This CDR3 is 13 amino acids long. CDR1 and CDR2 from the germline V gene are SQVTM and ANQGSEA. Trimming shortened V by 2 bases and J by 3 bases, and 8 bases separated the two germline ends. CDR3 bases: TGCAGCGTTGAACTGGGAGTCAATCAGCCCCAGCATTTT. Its translation is CSVELGVNQPQHF.

This clone has just a few counts. J is TRBJ1-5 and V is TRBV19; possibly TRBD1 for D (6 bases). The V end was cut by 3 bases, the J end by 3 bases, with 12 bases between. Germline loops: CDR1 LNHDA, CDR2 SQIVND (reference sequence). This CDR3 region has 15 residues. CDR3 residues: CASSMRGGSNQPQHF. CDR3 coding DNA: TGTGCCAGTAGTATGCGAGGGGGATCCAATCAGCCCCAGCATTTT.

The count of this clone is one. The V call is TRBV5-1, the J call TRBJ2-2, with TRBD2 matching over 11 bases. Germline V lookup: CDR1 SGHRS, CDR2 YFSETQ. The CDR3 runs to 16 residues. Trimming at V came to 5 bases and at J to 4 bases, leaving 7 bases not matched to a gene. The CDR3 region has the DNA TGCGCCAGCAGATTAGCGGGAGGGCCTAGCACCGGGGAGCTGTTTTTT. It encodes CASRLAGGPSTGELFF.